The entry below gives a single T cell receptor (beta chain) sequence along with its context. As yet, its antigen is unknown. This sample is drawn from a study of cytomegalovirus exposure and HLA in healthy donors. Study information: From HLA-typed donors, an early data release held tens of millions of unique TCRs.

The CDR3 consists of 16 residues. The germline V gene has CDR1 SGHTA and CDR2 FQGNSA. V shed 5 bases and J shed 2 bases, with 17 bases lying between them. Study-wide results and limits: TCR beta chain V- and J-gene trimming was linked, in a later analysis, to a missense variant in DCLRE1C.

This PCR relied on a set of 60 Vbeta primers and 13 Jbeta primers. Only in-frame clones appear in the TCRdb table, and some are missing; sequencing was by immunoSEQ multiplex PCR. The sample shows about 89,000 clones, roughly 85% of them seen only once. The rearrangement links TRBV7-2 to TRBJ2-3; no definite D call. The sample was PBMCs. The TCR comes from a man aged 40-55 years in good health and CMV-seropositive. CDR3 residues: CASSPRVAATTDTQYF. For the CDR3, the DNA is TGTGCCAGCAGCCCTCGGGTTGCGGCAACCACAGATACGCAGTATTTT.